This TCR beta chain appears in the sequencing data of a study of CD8+CD57+ T cells in acquired aplastic anemia. On the study more broadly: Mean DNA quantity obtained from sorted CD4+ and CD8+ cells was 2.5 to 4 ug. Reads per healthy sample averaged around 10 million (CD4+) and some 11 million (CD8+).

V shed 1 base, J shed 5 bases, and the junction held 10 bases outside the gene matches. The CDR3 runs 15 residues. From germline, CDR1 is GTSNPN and CDR2 SVGIG (reference sequence). Profiling of TCR beta VDJ combinations and CDR3 sequences used genomic DNA as template. TCRdb reprocessed the reads with MiXCR, giving one entry per CDR3 protein. The sample carries a few hundred thousand distinct CDR3 sequences, about 37% recorded once. Study conclusions and caveats: It was found that some 30 CD8+ CDR3 sequences were shared between patients and controls.

As for this clonotype: Its antigen is currently unknown.

The chain links TRBV30 to TRBJ1-1; 7 nucleotides line up with TRBD1. The sequence was collected from a human donor in good health, serving as a control. Material for sequencing was sorted CD4+, CD8+, or CD8+CD57+ T cells (not recorded which) from PBMCs. CDR3 DNA: TGTGCCTGGAGTGGGACAGGAAGTATTAGTACTGAAGCTTTCTTT. Its protein is CAWSGTGSISTEAFF.